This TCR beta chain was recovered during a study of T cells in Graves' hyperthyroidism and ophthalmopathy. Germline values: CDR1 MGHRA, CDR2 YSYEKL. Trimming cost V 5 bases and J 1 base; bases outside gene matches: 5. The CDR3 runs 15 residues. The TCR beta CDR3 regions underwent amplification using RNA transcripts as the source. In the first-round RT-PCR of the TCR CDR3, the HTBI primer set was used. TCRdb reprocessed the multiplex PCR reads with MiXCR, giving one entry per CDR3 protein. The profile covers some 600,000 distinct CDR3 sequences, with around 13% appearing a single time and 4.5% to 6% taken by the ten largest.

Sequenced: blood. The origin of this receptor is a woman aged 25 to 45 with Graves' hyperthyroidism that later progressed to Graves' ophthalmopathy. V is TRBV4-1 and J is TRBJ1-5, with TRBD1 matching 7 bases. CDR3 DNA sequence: TGCGCCAGCAGCGCAACAGGGGTGAGCAATCAGCCCCAGCATTTT. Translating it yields CASSATGVSNQPQHF.